The clone carrying this T cell receptor beta chain occurred many times. This sample was taken from a study of T-cell reconstitution after alpha-beta-depleted transplantation in children. Unique molecular identifiers tagged the TCRbeta library. MiXCR, applied by TCRdb to the PCR reads, yields one record per CDR3 protein. This table holds approximately 200,000 distinct CDR3 sequences, roughly 14% found once. This CDR3 region has 15 residues. Losses at the gene ends were 3 bases for V and 0 bases for J; bases not matched to a gene: 1. The V gene is TRBV12-3 or TRBV12-4, the J gene TRBJ2-2; 7 bases line up with TRBD2. Sequenced here: PBMCs from the stem cell graft donor, sampled from the stem cell graft. The clonotype comes from a human donor who donated a stem cell graft to a child with acute lymphoblastic leukemia. The CDR3 DNA sequence: TGTGCCAGCAGTTTGACTAGCCCGAACACCGGGGAGCTGTTTTTT. Translation: CASSLTSPNTGELFF.